The following is a T cell receptor (beta chain) sequence with its context. This specimen comes from a study of OX40 agonist ivuxolimab in advanced cancers. Profiled with immunoSEQ multiplex PCR; TCRdb holds only in-frame clones, not every one. The table has roughly 48,000 clones, 85% to 90% seen once; the top ten hold 31%. Trimming took 0 bases from V and 1 from J; bases not matched to a gene: 5. CDR1 and CDR2 from the germline V gene are SGHRS and YFSETQ. CDR3 size: 16 residues. The receptor was derived from an adult with an advanced solid tumor such as melanoma, head and neck, liver or kidney cancer. This sample comprised CD4+ or CD8+ T cells sorted from blood, obtained in a trial of the OX40 agonist ivuxolimab. The chain has TRBV5-1 and TRBJ2-7, with 9 bases matching TRBD1. CDR3 residues: CASSLEQGALSYEQYF. The CDR3 DNA follows: TGCGCCAGCAGCTTGGAACAGGGGGCCTTGTCCTACGAGCAGTACTTC. Combining the CDR3 with reference TRBV5-1 and TRBJ2-7 gives the whole variable domain KAGVTQTPRYLIKTRGQQVTLSCSPISGHRSVSWYQQTPGQGLQFLFEYFSETQRNKGNFPGRFSGRQFSNSRSEMNVSTLELGDSALYLCASSLEQGALSYEQYFGPGTRLTVT.